The source of this TCR beta chain is a study of blood T cells in healthy people across ages. PCR was performed a second time for roughly 7 to 12 cycles using a sample-barcoded 5' primer and a J-beta primer mix. TCRdb re-analysed the 5' RACE reads in MiXCR, keeping a single row per CDR3 protein. The repertoire consists of about 1.6 million distinct CDR3 sequences, with roughly a third occurring once and the leading ten covering around 11%. Many counts were recorded for this clonotype. Each donor had approximately 10 milliliters of peripheral blood drawn. Trimming stripped 2 bases from V and 2 bases from J, with 15 bases between. The length of the CDR3 is 16 residues. CDR1 ENHRY and CDR2 SYGVKD come from the germline V gene.

The chain combines TRBV10-3 with TRBJ2-5, with D possibly being TRBD2 (6 bases). The sample was blood. The origin of this receptor is a woman aged 25 to 39 in good health. CDR3: CAISEAAGMRQETQYF. CDR3 bases: TGTGCCATCAGTGAGGCGGCGGGGATGCGTCAAGAGACCCAGTACTTC.